This T cell receptor beta chain was recovered during a study of blood T cell repertoires in COVID-19 (dated by TCRdb to 2020 to 2021). A note on the overall study: The collaborator samples originated in the United States, Italy and Spain and spanned the acute and convalescent phases of COVID-19. The repertoires were made available in a free public database intended to serve as a resource for research on the immune response to SARS-CoV-2. The material from the prospective study consisted of cDNA or gDNA derived from T cells, B-cell-depleted T cells, or PBMCs. The dataset comprised deeply sampled blood TCRbeta repertoires from subjects exposed to, actively infected with, or recovered from COVID-19. HLA class I and class II types, where available, came from metadata supplied by the sample provider rather than from assay-based typing. The samples were drawn from the first 160 participants of the ongoing ImmuneRACE study and from some 1,300 subjects provided by 6 global collaborators. Nearly every sample came with metadata listing a de-identified subject ID, COVID-19 status, age in years and sex.

Findings and caveats that apply to the study as a whole: The amount of clinical and demographic metadata varied by source and participant and was provided uncurated.

One collaborating source in Seattle enrolled patients during active infection and followed them longitudinally through the course of disease. Each collaborating institution followed its own protocols to collect whole blood in K2EDTA tubes. For TCRbeta analysis, collaborators shipped samples in one of three forms: frozen whole blood, isolated PBMCs, or DNA extracted from either of those sample types. TCRbeta CDR3 regions were amplified from genomic DNA using the immunoSEQ Assay, a bias-controlled multiplex PCR. On the study's bioinformatics: The number of nucleated cells in each sample was estimated by amplification of reference gene primers within the assay. To quantify the absolute abundance of each unique TCRbeta CDR3 rearrangement, sequence reads were collapsed and filtered. For each sample, productive Simpson clonality was calculated as the square root of Simpson's diversity index across productive rearrangements. This immuneACCESS table, as held by TCRdb, lists in-frame sequences with V and J called but not all clones. Of the missing ones, under half trace to an unresolved V gene in checked studies; the others have no known cause. V and J calls and clone size are given by that table; D and trimming were obtained from the DNA. This sample gives some 190,000 clones in total; 84% of them show up just once. Of the sample, 7.5% to 9% falls within the top ten clones.

Comments on this clone: Its binding antigen is unknown. Per-base quality was not reported, and no clone a single base away is much larger than it.

The sample taken for sequencing was peripheral blood. This TCR came from a woman older than 75 with COVID-19, enrolled during active disease.

The CDR3: CASSPVTPGGELFF. The sequenced DNA: TGCGCCAGCAGCCCTGTGACCCCAGGGGGAGAACTGTTTTTT. This chain is built from TRBV5-1 and TRBJ1-4, and TRBD1 aligns with 7 junction nucleotides. V is cut back by 4 bases and J by 12 bases, with 12 bases in the junction unmatched. The CDR3 numbers 14 residues from cysteine through phenylalanine. The DNA shown is the 42-base CDR3, in frame from base 1. Based on the germline V gene, the CDR1 and CDR2 sequences are SGHRS and YFSETQ.